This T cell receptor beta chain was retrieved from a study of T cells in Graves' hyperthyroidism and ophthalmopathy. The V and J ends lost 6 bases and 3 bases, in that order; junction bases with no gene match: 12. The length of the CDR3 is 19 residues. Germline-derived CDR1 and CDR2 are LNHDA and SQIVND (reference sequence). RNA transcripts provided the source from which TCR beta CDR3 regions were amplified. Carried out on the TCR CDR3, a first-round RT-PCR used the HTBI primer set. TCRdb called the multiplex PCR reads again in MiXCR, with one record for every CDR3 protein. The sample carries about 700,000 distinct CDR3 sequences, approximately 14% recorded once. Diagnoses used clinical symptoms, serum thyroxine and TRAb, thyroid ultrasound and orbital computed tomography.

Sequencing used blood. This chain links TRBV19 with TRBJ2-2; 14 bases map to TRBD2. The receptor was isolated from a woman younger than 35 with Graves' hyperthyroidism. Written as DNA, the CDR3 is TGTGCCAGTAGGCAAAGGGGGACTAGCGGGAGTGATGACACCGGGGAGCTGTTTTTT. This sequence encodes CASRQRGTSGSDDTGELFF.